This T cell receptor (beta chain) originates from a study of blood T cell repertoires in COVID-19. Turning to the study itself: Spain, Italy and the United States supplied samples that represented acute and convalescent COVID-19.

V was clipped by 5 bases and J by 7 bases, with 20 bases between them. Germline V gives CDR1 LGHNT, CDR2 FRNRAP. There are 15 residues in the CDR3. Seattle-derived patients entered the study during active infection and were followed longitudinally. TCRdb's copy holds only in-frame clones and misses some; the assay was immunoSEQ multiplex PCR. The sample has a few hundred thousand clones, roughly 90% seen once; the top ten hold under 4%. The chain carries TRBV12-5 and TRBJ1-2, with TRBD1 as a possible D gene (6 bases). Sequenced input: peripheral blood. This TCR derives from a woman in her twenties or thirties with COVID-19, enrolled during active disease. The CDR3: CASGPDVVDSLGYTF. CDR3 coding DNA: TGTGCTAGTGGTCCCGATGTTGTGGACAGCCTTGGCTACACCTTC.